In its sample, the clone carrying this T cell receptor beta chain was seen many times. At one boundary the junction diverges from the germline segment, which might be a read error. Sequencing runs each generated in excess of 180 million TCR-beta sequences derived from 15-18 subjects. Via MiXCR, TCRdb re-called the 5' RACE reads, giving one row per CDR3 protein. The sample contains roughly 60,000 distinct CDR3 sequences, roughly 10% of which appear only once. The CDR3 consists of 10 residues. The germline V gene encodes CDR1 SQVTM and CDR2 ANQGSEA. This sample was taken from a study of neurological immune-mediated disorders. Time point described: longitudinal time-point 2. Healthy controls consisted of blood bank volunteers in Maryland, USA.

The TCR comes from a man aged 30-40 years in good health. V and J are TRBV29-1 and TRBJ2-5, with a weak D call TRBD2 (5 bases). Sequencing was done on a sample of PBMCs. The CDR3 region has the DNA TGCAGCGTTGAAGGTACCCTCGGGGACTTC. Translated, it gives CSVEGTLGDF. The full variable domain, in which reference TRBV29-1 and TRBJ2-5 provide the parts outside the CDR3, is SAVISQKPSRDICQRGTSLTIQCQVDSQVTMMFWYRQQPGQSLTLIATANQGSEATYESGFVIDKFPISRPNLTFSTLTVSNMSPEDSSIYLCSVEGTLGDFGPGTRLLVL.